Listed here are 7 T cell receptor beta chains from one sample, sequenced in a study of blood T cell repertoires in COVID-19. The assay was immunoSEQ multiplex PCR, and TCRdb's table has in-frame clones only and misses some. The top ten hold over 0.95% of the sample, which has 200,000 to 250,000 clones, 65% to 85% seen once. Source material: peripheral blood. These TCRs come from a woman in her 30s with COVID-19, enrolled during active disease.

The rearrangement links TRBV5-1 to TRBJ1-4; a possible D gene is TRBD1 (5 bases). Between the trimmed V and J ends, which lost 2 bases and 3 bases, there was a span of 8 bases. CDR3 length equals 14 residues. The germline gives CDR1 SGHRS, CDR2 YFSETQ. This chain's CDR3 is CASSLGVPNEKLFF. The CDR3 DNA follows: TGCGCCAGCAGCTTAGGGGTGCCTAATGAAAAACTGTTTTTT.

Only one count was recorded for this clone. The CDR3 loop is CASSLGQGALGYTF. CDR3 nucleotides: TGCGCCAGCAGCTTGGGGCAGGGGGCGCTTGGCTACACCTTC. The chain uses TRBV5-1 and TRBJ1-2; 8 nucleotides align to TRBD1. The V segment lost 0 bases and the J segment 7 bases; nucleotides outside the gene matches: 5. The CDR3 consists of 14 residues. The germline CDR1 and CDR2 sequences are SGHRS and YFSETQ.

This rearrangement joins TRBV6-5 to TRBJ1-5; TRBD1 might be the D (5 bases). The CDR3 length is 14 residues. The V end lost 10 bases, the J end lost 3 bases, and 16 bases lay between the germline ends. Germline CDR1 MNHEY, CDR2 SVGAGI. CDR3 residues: CATGDSAINQPQHF. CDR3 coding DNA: TGTGCCACGGGGGACTCGGCGATCAATCAGCCCCAGCATTTT.

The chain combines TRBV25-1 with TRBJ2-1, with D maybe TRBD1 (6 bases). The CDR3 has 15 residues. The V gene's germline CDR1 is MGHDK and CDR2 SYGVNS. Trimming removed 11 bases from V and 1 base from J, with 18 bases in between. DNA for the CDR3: TGTGCCGAGACTCAGGGGCGAGGATCCTACAATGAGCAGTTCTTC. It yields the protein CAETQGRGSYNEQFF.

The CDR3 region is CAWSVGTYSNQPQHF. CDR3 nucleotides: TGTGCCTGGAGTGTCGGGACATATAGCAATCAGCCCCAGCATTTT. The rearrangement joins TRBV30 to TRBJ1-5; tentatively, D is TRBD1 (6 bases). The CDR3 has 15 amino acids. Trimming removed 0 bases at V and 0 bases at J, with 9 bases between. The V gene's germline CDR1 is GTSNPN and CDR2 SVGIG (reference sequence).

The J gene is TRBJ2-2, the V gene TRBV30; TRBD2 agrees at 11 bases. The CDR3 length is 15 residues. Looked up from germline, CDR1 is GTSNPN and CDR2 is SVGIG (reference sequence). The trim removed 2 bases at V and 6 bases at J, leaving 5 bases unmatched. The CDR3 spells CAWSRLAGGPGELFF. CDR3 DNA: TGTGCCTGGAGTCGGCTAGCGGGAGGCCCCGGGGAGCTGTTTTTT. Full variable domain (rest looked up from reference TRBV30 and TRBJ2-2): SQTIHQWPATLVQPVGSPLSLECTVEGTSNPNLYWYRQAAGRGLQLLFYSVGIGQISSEVPQNLSASRPQDRQFILSSKKLLLSDSGFYLCAWSRLAGGPGELFFGEGSRLTVL.

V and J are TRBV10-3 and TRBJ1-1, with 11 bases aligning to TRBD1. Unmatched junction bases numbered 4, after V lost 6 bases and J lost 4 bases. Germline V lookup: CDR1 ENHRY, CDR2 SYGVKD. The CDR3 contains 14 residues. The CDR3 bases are TGTGCCATCAGCCTAGGACAGGGGGCCACTGAAGCTTTCTTT. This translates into CAISLGQGATEAFF.